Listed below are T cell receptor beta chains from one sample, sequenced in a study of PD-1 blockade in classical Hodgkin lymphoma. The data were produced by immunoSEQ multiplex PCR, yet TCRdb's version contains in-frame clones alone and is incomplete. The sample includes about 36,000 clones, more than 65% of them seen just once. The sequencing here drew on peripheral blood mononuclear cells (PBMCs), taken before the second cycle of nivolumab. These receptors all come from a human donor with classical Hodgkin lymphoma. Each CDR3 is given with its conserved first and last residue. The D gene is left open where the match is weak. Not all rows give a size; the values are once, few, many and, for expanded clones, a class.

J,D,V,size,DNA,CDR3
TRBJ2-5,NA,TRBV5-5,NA,TGTGCCAGCAGCCCTTCCCTGCAAGAGACCCAGTACTTC,CASSPSLQETQYF
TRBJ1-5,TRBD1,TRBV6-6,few,TGTGCCAGCAGCCCGGGACAGTCCTTTGTAAATCAGCCCCAGCATTTT,CASSPGQSFVNQPQHF
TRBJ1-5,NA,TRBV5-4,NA,TGTGCCAGCAGCCCGGAGGGGGATCAGCCCCAGCATTTT,CASSPEGDQPQHF
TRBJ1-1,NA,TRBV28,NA,TGTGCCACTCGGGGGGGACCTCCGAGCACTGAAGCTTTCTTT,CATRGGPPSTEAFF
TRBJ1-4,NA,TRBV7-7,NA,TGTGCCAGCAGCTTAGTAAGCGAAAAACTGTTTTTT,CASSLVSEKLFF
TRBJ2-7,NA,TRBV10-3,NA,TGTGCCATCAGTGAGTTCAGGGGTCACGAGCAGTACTTC,CAISEFRGHEQYF
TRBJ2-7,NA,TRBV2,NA,TGTGCCAGCAGTGTCCTGTTAATAAACGAGCAGTACTTC,CASSVLLINEQYF
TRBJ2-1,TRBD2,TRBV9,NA,TGTGCCAGCAGCGAGCCGGGACTAGCGGCCCTCAATGAGCAGTTCTTC,CASSEPGLAALNEQFF
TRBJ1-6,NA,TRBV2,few,TGTGCCAGCAGGGTACAGGTCAGCTCCTATAATTCACCCCTCCACTTT,CASRVQVSSYNSPLHF
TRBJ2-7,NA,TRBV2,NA,TGTGCCAGCAGCCCTACAGGGTTACACGAGCAGTACTTC,CASSPTGLHEQYF
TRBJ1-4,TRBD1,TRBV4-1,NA,TGCGCCAGCACCCGACAGGGGGGTGAAAAACTGTTTTTT,CASTRQGGEKLFF
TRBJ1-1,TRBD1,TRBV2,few,TGTGCCAGCCAGTACAGGGGGCAGAACACTGAAGCTTTCTTT,CASQYRGQNTEAFF
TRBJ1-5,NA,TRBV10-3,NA,TGTGCCATCAGTGAGTCGAGAGGGGCTACCGCTCGGCCCCAGCATTTT,CAISESRGATARPQHF
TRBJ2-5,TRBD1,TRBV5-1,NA,TGCGCCAGCAGCACAGGAGGCAGGGGGCCCCCCGTGTACTTC,CASSTGGRGPPVYF
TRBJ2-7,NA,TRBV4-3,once,TGCGCCAGCAGCCAAGATCTCTCCTACGAGCAGTACTTC,CASSQDLSYEQYF
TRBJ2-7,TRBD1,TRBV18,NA,TGTGCCAGCTCACCACCGGACAGGGGGGACGAGCAGTACTTC,CASSPPDRGDEQYF
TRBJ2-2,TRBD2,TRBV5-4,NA,TGTGCCAGCAGCTTGGCGGGACTAGCGGGAACCGGGGAGCTGTTTTTT,CASSLAGLAGTGELFF
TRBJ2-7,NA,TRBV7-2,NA,TGTGCCAGCAGCATACCGTGGGGCGAGCAGTACTTC,CASSIPWGEQYF
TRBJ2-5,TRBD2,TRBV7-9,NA,TGTGCCAGCAGCTTAGTGGGCCTAGCGGAAGAGACCCAGTACTTC,CASSLVGLAEETQYF
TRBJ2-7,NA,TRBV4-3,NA,TGCGCCAGCAGCCACCAACGCGGTGGTAGCCACGAGCAGTACTTC,CASSHQRGGSHEQYF
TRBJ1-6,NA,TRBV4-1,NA,TGCGCCAGCAGCCTACTCGACAGGCCCAACTATAATTCACCCCTCCACTTT,CASSLLDRPNYNSPLHF
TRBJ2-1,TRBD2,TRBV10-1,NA,TGCGCCAGCAGTGAAAGGCGGGAGGAGGATGAGCAGTTCTTC,CASSERREEDEQFF
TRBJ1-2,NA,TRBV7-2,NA,TGTGCCAGCAGCCCAGCTTTGCTGAACAACTATGGCTACACCTTC,CASSPALLNNYGYTF
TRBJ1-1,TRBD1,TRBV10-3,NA,TGTGCCATCAGTGACAGGACAGGGTCCACTGAAGCTTTCTTT,CAISDRTGSTEAFF
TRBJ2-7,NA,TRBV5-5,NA,TGTGCCAGCAGCTTGTTCGACAACTCCTACGAGCAGTACTTC,CASSLFDNSYEQYF
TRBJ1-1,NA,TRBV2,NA,TGTGCCAGCAGCGAGGAATTACAGGGTGCGTTCGCCGTTGAAGCTTTCTTT,CASSEELQGAFAVEAFF